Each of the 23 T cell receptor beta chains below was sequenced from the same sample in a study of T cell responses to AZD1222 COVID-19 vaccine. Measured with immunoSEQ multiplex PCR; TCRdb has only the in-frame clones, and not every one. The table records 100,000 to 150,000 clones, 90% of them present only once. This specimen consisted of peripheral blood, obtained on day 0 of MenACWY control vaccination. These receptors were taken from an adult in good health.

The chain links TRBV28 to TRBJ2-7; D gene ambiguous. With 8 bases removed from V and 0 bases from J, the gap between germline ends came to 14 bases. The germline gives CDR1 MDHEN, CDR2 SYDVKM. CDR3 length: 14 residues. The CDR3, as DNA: TGTGCCAGCCTAGAGCGTAGGAGCTCCTACGAGCAGTACTTC. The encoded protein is CASLERRSSYEQYF.

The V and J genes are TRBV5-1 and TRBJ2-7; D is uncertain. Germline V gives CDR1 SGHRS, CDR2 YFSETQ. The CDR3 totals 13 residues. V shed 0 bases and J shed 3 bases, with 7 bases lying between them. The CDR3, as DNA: TGCGCCAGCAGCTTGGAAGAGGACTACGAGCAGTACTTC. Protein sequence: CASSLEEDYEQYF.

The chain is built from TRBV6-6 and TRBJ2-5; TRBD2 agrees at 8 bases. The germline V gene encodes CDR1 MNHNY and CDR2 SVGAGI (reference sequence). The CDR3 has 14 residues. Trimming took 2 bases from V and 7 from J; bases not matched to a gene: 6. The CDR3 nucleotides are TGTGCCAGCAGTTACCCGGGAGGGCCCCCGACCCAGTACTTC. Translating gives CASSYPGGPPTQYF.

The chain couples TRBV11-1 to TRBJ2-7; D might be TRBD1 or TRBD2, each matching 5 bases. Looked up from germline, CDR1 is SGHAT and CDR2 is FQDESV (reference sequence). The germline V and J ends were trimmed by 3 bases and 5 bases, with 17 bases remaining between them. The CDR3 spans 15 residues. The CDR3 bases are TGTGCCAGCAGCTTTCTGGCAGGGCAAGCGGACGAGCAGTACTTC. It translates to CASSFLAGQADEQYF.

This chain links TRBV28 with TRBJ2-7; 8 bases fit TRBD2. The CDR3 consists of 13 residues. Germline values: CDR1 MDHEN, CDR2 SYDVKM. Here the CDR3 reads CVVSGSWVDEQYF. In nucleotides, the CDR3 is TGTGTCGTAAGCGGGAGTTGGGTTGACGAGCAGTACTTC.

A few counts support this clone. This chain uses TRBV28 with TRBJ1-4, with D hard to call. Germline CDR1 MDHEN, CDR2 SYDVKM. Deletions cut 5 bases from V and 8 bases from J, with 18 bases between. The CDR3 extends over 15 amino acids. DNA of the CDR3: TGTGCCAGCAGTCCCATCCGGTTAATGAACGAAAAACTGTTTTTT. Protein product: CASSPIRLMNEKLFF.

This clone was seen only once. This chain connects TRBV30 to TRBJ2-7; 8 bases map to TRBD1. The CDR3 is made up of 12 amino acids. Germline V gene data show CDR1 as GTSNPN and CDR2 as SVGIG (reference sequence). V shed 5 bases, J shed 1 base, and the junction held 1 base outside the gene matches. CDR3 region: CAWDRGSYEQYF. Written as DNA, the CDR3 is TGTGCCTGGGACAGGGGATCCTACGAGCAGTACTTC.

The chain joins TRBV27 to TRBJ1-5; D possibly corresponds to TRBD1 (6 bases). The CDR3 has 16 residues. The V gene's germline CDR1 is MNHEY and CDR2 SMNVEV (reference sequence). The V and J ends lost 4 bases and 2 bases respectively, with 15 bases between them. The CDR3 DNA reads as TGTGCCAGCAGTTCCGCCCTCCCAGGGGGCAATCAGCCCCAGCATTTT. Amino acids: CASSSALPGGNQPQHF.

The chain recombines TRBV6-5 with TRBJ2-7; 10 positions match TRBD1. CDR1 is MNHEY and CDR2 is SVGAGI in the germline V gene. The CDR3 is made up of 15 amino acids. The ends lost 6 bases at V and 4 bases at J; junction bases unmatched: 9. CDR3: CASSSPGTGEYEQYF. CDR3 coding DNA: TGTGCCAGCAGCAGCCCCGGGACAGGGGAATACGAGCAGTACTTC.

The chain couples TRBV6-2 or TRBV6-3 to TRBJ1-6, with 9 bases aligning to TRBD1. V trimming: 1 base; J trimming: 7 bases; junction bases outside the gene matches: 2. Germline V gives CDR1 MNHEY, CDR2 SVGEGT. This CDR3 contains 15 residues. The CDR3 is CASSYYGTGNSPLHF. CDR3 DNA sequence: TGTGCCAGCAGTTACTACGGGACAGGGAATTCACCCCTCCACTTT.

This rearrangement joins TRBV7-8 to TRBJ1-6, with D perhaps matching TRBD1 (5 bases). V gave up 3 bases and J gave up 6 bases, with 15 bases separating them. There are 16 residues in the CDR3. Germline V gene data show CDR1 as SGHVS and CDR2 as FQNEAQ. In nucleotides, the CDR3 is TGTGCCAGCAGCTTTTCGCCCAGGGAAAGTAATTCACCCCTCCACTTT. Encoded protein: CASSFSPRESNSPLHF. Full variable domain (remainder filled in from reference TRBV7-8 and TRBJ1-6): GAGVSQSPRYKVAKRGQDVALRCDPISGHVSLFWYQQALGQGPEFLTYFQNEAQLDKSGLPSDRFFAERPEGSVSTLKIQRTQQEDSAVYLCASSFSPRESNSPLHFGNGTRLTVT.

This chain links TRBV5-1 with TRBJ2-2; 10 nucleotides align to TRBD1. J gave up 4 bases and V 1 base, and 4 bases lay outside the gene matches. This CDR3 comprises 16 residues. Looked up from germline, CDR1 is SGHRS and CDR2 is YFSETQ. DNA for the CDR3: TGCGCCAGCAGCTTGACCGGGACAGGGGCCACCGGGGAGCTGTTTTTT. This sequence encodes CASSLTGTGATGELFF.

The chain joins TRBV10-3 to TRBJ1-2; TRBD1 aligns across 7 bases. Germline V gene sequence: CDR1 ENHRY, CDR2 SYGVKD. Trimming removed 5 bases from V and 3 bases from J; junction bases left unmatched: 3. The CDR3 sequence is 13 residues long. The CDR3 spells CAISYTGDYGYTF. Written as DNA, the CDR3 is TGTGCCATCAGTTATACAGGGGACTATGGCTACACCTTC.

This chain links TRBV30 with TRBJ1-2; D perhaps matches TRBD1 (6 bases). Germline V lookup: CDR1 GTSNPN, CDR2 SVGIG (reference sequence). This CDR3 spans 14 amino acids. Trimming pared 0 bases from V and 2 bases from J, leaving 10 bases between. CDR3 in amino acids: CAWSVQDSNYGYTF. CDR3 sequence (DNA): TGTGCCTGGAGTGTACAGGACAGCAACTATGGCTACACCTTC.

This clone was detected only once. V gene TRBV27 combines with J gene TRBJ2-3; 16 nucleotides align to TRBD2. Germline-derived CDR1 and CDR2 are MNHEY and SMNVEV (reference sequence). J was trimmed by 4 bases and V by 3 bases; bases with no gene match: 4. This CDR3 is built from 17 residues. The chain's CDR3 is CASSFGTSGRGADTQYF. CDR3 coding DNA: TGTGCCAGCAGTTTCGGGACTAGCGGGAGGGGGGCAGATACGCAGTATTTT.

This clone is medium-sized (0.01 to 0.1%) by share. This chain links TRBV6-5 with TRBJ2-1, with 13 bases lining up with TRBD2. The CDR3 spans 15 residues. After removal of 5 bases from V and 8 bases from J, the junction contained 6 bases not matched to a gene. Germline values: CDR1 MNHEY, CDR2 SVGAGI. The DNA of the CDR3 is TGTGCCAGCAGTATCGGACTAGCGGGAGCGGATGAGCAGTTCTTC. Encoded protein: CASSIGLAGADEQFF.

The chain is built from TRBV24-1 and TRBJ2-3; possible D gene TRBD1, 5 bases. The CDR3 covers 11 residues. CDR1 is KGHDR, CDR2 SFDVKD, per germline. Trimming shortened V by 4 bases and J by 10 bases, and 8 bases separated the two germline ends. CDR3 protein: CATSDRVAQYF. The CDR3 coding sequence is TGTGCCACCAGTGACAGGGTGGCGCAGTATTTT.

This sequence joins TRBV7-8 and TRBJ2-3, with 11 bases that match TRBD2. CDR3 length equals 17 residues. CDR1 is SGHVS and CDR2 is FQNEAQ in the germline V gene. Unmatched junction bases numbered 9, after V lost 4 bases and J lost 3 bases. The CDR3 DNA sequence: TGTGCCAGCAGCTCCCTCCTAGCGGGAGGTAGGACAGATACGCAGTATTTT. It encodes CASSSLLAGGRTDTQYF.

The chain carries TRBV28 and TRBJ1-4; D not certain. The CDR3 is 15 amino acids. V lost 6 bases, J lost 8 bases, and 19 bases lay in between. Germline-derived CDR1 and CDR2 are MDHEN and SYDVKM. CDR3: CASSQNRKGGEKLFF. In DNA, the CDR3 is TGTGCCAGCAGCCAAAATAGGAAGGGTGGCGAAAAACTGTTTTTT.

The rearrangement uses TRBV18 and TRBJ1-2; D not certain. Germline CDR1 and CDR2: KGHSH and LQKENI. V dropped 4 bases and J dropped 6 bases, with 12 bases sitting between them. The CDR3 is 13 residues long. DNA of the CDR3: TGTGCCAGCTCACAACAGAGTTCGAATGGCTACACCTTC. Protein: CASSQQSSNGYTF.

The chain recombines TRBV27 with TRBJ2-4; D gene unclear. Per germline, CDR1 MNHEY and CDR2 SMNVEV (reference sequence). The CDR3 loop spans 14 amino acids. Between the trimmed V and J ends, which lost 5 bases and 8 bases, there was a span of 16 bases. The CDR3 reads CASSPSTHGYIQYF. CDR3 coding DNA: TGTGCCAGCAGTCCCAGCACTCACGGGTACATTCAGTACTTC.

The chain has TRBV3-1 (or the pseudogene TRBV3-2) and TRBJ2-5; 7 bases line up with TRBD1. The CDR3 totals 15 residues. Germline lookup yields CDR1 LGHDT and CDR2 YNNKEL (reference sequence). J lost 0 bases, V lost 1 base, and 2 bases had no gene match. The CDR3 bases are TGTGCCAGCAGCCAAGTGGACAGGTACCAAGAGACCCAGTACTTC. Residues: CASSQVDRYQETQYF.

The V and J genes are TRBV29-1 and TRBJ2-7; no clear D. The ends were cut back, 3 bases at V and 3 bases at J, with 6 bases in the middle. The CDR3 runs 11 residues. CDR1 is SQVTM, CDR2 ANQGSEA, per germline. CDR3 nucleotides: TGCAGCGTTGATCTTGGCTACGAGCAGTACTTC. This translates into CSVDLGYEQYF.